The subject of this entry is one T cell receptor beta chain. Generated by immunoSEQ multiplex PCR, the TCRdb table keeps only in-frame clones and is missing some. The sample yields tens of thousands of clones, approximately 89% seen once. This sample is part of a study of OX40 agonist ivuxolimab in advanced cancers. Germline loops: CDR1 PRHDT, CDR2 FYEKMQ (reference sequence). CDR3 length: 14 amino acids. V shed 4 bases and J shed 5 bases, with 12 bases lying between them. The sequences come from CD4+ or CD8+ T cells sorted from blood, collected in a trial of the OX40 agonist ivuxolimab. The genes are TRBV13 and TRBJ2-1; D is unresolved. This receptor was obtained from an adult with an advanced solid tumor such as melanoma, head and neck, liver or kidney cancer. CDR3 nucleotide sequence: TGTGCCAGCAGCTCACGGGCCCCTGACAATGAGCAGTTCTTC. This encodes CASSSRAPDNEQFF.